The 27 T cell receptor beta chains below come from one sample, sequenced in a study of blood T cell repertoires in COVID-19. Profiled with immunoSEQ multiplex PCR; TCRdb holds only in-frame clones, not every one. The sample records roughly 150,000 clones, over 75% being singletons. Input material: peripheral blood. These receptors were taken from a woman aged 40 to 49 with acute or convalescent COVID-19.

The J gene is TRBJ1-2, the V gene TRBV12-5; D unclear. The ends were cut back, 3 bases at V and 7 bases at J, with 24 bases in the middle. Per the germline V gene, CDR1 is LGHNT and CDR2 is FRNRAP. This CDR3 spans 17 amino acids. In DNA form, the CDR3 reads TGTGCTAGTGGTTTACCGGTTGGTGGAGGACGTGTTAGTGGCTACACCTTC. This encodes CASGLPVGGGRVSGYTF. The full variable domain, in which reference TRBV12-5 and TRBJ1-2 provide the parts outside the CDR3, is DARVTQTPRHKVTEMGQEVTMRCQPILGHNTVFWYRQTMMQGLELLAYFRNRAPLDDSGMPKDRFSAEMPDATLATLKIQPSEPRDSAVYFCASGLPVGGGRVSGYTFGSGTRLTVV.

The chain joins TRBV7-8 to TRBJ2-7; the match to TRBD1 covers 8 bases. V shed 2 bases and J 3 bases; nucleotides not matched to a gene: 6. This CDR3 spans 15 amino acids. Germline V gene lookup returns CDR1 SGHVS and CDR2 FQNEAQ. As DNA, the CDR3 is TGTGCCAGCAGCTTAACGGACAGGGAAATCTACGAGCAGTACTTC. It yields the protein CASSLTDREIYEQYF.

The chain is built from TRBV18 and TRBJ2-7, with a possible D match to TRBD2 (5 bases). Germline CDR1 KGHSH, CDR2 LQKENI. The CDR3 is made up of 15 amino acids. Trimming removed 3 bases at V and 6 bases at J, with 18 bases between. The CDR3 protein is CASSPSGSFSAEQYF. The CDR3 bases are TGTGCCAGCTCACCCTCGGGGAGTTTCTCGGCCGAGCAGTACTTC.

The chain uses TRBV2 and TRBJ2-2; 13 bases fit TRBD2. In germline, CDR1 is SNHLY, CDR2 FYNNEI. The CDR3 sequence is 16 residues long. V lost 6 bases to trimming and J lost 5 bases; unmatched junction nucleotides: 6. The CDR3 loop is CASRRLAGGFTGELFF. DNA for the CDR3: TGTGCCAGCAGGAGACTAGCGGGGGGATTTACCGGGGAGCTGTTTTTT.

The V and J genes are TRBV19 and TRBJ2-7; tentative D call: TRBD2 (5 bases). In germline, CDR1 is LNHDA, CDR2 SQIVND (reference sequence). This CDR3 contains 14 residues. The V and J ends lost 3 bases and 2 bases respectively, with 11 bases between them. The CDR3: CASSMRTLPYEQYF. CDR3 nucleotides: TGTGCCAGTAGTATGCGGACTCTACCCTACGAGCAGTACTTC.

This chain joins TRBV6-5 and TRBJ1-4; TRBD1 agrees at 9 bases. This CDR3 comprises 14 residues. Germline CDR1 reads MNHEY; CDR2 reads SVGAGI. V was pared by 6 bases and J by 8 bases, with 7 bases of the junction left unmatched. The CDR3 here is CASSRTGGGEKLFF. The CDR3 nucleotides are TGTGCCAGCAGCCGCACAGGGGGCGGCGAAAAACTGTTTTTT.

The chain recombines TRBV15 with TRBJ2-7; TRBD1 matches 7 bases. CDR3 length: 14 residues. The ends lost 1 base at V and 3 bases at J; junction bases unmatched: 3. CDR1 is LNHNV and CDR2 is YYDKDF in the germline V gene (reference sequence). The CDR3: CATSRGTGLYEQYF. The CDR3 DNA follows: TGTGCCACCAGCAGAGGGACAGGTCTCTACGAGCAGTACTTC.

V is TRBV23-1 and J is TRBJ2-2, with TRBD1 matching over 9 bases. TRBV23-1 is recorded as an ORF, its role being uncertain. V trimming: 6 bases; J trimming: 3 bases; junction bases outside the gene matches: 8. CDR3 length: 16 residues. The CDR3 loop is CASRRDRERYTGELFF. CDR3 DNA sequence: TGCGCCAGCAGACGGGACAGGGAACGGTACACCGGGGAGCTGTTTTTT.

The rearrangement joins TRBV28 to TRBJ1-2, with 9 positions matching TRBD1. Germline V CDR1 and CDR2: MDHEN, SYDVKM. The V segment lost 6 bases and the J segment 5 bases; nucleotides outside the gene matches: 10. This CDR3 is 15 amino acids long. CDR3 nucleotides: TGTGCCAGCAGACCTTTGACAGGGGGAAGTTATGGCTACACCTTC. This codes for CASRPLTGGSYGYTF.

CDR3 DNA: TGTGCCAGCAGTTTCCCAGGGGGCGTAGTTAGTCAGCCCCAGCATTTT. Translation gives CASSFPGGVVSQPQHF. V usage is TRBV28 and J usage is TRBJ1-5, with 8 bases that match TRBD1. The CDR3 covers 16 residues. Germline values: CDR1 MDHEN, CDR2 SYDVKM. After removal of 3 bases from V and 6 bases from J, the junction contained 10 bases not matched to a gene.

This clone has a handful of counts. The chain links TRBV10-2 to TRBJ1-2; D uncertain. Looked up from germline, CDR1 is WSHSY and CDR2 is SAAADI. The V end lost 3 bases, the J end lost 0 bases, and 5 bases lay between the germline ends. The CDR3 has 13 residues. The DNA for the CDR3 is TGCGCCAGCAGTGACAGCGCTAACTATGGCTACACCTTC. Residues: CASSDSANYGYTF.

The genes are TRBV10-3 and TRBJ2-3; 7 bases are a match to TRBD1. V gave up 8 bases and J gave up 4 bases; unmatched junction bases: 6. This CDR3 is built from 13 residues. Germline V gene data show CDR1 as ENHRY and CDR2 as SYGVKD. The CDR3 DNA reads TGTGCCATCGAACGACAGGGCTCAGATACGCAGTATTTT. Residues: CAIERQGSDTQYF.

The CDR3 coding sequence is TGTGCCAGTAGTATTGGCCAGGGGGACAATCAGCCCCAGCATTTT. It specifies CASSIGQGDNQPQHF. This sequence joins TRBV19 and TRBJ1-5, with 7 bases aligning to TRBD1. Germline trimming cut 3 bases from V and 3 bases from J; bases unmatched to any gene: 5. Germline V gives CDR1 LNHDA, CDR2 SQIVND (reference sequence). The CDR3 has 15 amino acids.

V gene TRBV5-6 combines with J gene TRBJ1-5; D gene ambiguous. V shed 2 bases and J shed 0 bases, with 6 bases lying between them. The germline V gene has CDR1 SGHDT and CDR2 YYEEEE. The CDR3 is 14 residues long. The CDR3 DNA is TGTGCCAGCAGCTTCTTAGCTAGCAATCAGCCCCAGCATTTT. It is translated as CASSFLASNQPQHF. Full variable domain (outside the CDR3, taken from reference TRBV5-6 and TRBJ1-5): DAGVTQSPTHLIKTRGQQVTLRCSPKSGHDTVSWYQQALGQGPQFIFQYYEEEERQRGNFPDRFSGHQFPNYSSELNVNALLLGDSALYLCASSFLASNQPQHFGDGTRLSIL.

The CDR3 nucleotides are TGTGCCAGCAGCTTGTCTTCCGGGACAGGGGGGGAGACCCAGTACTTC. Its translation is CASSLSSGTGGETQYF. V gene TRBV7-9 combines with J gene TRBJ2-5; 11 bases match TRBD1. The germline V gene encodes CDR1 SEHNR and CDR2 FQNEAQ (reference sequence). V shed 3 bases, J shed 5 bases, and the junction held 8 bases outside the gene matches. The CDR3 is 16 residues long.

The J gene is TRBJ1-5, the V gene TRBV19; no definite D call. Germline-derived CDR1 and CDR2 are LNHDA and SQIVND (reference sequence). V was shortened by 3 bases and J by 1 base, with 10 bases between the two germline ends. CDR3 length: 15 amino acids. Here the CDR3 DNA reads TGTGCCAGTAGTATCTATACGGGAAGCAATCAGCCCCAGCATTTT. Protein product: CASSIYTGSNQPQHF.

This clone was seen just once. DNA of the CDR3: TGTGCCATCAGTGATTCAGGGAAGAATTCACCCCTCCACTTT. Its translation: CAISDSGKNSPLHF. This chain uses TRBV10-3 with TRBJ1-6, with D perhaps matching TRBD1 (5 bases). The CDR3 loop spans 14 amino acids. Germline V gene lookup returns CDR1 ENHRY and CDR2 SYGVKD. Trimming pared 3 bases from V and 7 bases from J, leaving 10 bases between.

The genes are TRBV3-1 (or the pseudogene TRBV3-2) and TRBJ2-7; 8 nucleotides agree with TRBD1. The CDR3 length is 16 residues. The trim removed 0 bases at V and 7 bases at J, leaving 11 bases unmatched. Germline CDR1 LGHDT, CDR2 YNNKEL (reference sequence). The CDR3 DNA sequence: TGTGCCAGCAGCCAAGATTTAGTCAGGGGGCAGGAAGAGCAGTACTTC. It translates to CASSQDLVRGQEEQYF.

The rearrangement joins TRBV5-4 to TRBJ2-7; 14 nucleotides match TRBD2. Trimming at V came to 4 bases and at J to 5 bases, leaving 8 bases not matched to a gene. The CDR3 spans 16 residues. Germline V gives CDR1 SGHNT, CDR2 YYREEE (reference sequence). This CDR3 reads CASSPGTSGRHNEQYF. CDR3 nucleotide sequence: TGTGCCAGCAGCCCCGGGACTAGCGGGAGACACAACGAGCAGTACTTC.

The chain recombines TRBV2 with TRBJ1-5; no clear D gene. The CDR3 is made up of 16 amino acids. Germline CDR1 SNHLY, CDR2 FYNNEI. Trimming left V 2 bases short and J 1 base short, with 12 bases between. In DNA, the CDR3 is TGTGCCAGCAGTGAACTTTGGGTACAGAGCAATCAGCCCCAGCATTTT. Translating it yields CASSELWVQSNQPQHF. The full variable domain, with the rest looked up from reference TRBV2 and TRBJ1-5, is EPEVTQTPSHQVTQMGQEVILRCVPISNHLYFYWYRQILGQKVEFLVSFYNNEISEKSEIFDDQFSVERPDGSNFTLKIRSTKLEDSAMYFCASSELWVQSNQPQHFGDGTRLSIL.

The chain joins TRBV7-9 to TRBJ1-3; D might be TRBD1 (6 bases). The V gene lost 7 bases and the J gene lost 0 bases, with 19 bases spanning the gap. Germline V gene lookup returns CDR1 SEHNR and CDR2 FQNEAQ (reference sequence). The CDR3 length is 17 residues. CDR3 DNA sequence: TGTGCCAGCATGGATGAATGGACAGCAAACTCTGGAAACACCATATATTTT. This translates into CASMDEWTANSGNTIYF.

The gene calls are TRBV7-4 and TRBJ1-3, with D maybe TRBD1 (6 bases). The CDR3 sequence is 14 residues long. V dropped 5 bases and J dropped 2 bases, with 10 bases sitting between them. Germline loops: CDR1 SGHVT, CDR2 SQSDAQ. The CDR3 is CASSQGQTGNTIYF. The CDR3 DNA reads TGTGCCAGCAGCCAGGGACAAACTGGAAACACCATATATTTT.

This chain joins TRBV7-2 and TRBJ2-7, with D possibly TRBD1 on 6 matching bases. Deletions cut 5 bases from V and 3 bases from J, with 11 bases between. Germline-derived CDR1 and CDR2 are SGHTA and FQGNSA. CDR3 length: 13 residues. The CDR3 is CASSRGQYYEQYF. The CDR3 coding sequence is TGTGCCAGCAGCCGCGGACAGTACTACGAGCAGTACTTC.

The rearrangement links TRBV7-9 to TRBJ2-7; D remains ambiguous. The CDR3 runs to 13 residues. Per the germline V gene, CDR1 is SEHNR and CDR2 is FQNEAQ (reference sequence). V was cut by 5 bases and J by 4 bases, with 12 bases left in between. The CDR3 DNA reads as TGTGCCAGCAGCCCCTCAACACAGTACGAGCAGTACTTC. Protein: CASSPSTQYEQYF. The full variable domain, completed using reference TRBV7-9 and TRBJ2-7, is DTGVSQNPRHKITKRGQNVTFRCDPISEHNRLYWYRQTLGQGPEFLTYFQNEAQLEKSRLLSDRFSAERPKGSFSTLEIQRTEQGDSAMYLCASSPSTQYEQYFGPGTRLTVT.

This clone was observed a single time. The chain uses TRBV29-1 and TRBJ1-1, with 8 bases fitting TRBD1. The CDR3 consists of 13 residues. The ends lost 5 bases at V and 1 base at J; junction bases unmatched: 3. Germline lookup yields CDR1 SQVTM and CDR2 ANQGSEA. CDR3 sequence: CSVRTGTNTEAFF. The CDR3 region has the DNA TGCAGCGTTCGGACAGGGACGAACACTGAAGCTTTCTTT. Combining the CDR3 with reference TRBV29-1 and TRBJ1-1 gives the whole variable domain SAVISQKPSRDICQRGTSLTIQCQVDSQVTMMFWYRQQPGQSLTLIATANQGSEATYESGFVIDKFPISRPNLTFSTLTVSNMSPEDSSIYLCSVRTGTNTEAFFGQGTRLTVV.

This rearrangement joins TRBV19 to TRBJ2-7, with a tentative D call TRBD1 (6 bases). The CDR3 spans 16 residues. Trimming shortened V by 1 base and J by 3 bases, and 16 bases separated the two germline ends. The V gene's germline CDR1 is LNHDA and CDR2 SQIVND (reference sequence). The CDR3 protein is CASSIAPTGRYYEQYF. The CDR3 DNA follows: TGTGCCAGTAGTATAGCGCCCACAGGGCGGTACTACGAGCAGTACTTC.

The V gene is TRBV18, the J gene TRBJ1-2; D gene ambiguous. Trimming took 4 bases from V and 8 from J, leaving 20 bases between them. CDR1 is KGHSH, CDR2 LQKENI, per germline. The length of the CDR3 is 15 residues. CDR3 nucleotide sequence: TGTGCCAGCTCACAAGTTGGAGATGGGTTGTACGGCTACACCTTC. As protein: CASSQVGDGLYGYTF.